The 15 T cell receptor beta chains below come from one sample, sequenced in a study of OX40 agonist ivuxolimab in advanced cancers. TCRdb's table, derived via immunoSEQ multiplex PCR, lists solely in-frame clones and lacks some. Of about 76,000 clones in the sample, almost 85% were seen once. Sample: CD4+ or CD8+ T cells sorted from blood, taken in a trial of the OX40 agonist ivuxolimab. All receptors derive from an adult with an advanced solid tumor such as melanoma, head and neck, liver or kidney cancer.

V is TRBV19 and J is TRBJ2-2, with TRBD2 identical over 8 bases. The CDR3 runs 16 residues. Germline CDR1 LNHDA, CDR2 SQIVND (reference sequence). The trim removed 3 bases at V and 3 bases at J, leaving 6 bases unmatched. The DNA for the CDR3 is TGTGCCAGTAGTATGTGGCGGGGGGTTTACACCGGGGAGCTGTTTTTT. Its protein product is CASSMWRGVYTGELFF.

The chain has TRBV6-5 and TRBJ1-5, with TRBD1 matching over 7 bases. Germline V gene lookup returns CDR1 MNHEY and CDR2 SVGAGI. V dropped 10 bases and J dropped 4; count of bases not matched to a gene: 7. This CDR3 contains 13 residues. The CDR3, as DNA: TGTGCCACCGCGGGACAGAAGAATCAGCCCCAGCATTTT. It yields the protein CATAGQKNQPQHF.

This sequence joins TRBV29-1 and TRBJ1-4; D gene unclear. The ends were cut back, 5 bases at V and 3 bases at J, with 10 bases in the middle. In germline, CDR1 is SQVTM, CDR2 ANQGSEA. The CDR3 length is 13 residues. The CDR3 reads CSVKPRSNEKLFF. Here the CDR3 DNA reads TGCAGCGTTAAGCCCCGATCTAATGAAAAACTGTTTTTT.

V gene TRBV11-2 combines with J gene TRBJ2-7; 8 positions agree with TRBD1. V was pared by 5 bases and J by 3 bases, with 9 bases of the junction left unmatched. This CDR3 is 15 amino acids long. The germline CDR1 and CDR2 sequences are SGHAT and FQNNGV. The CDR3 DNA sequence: TGTGCCAGCAGCCCCCAGGCCGGGACAGGCTACGAGCAGTACTTC. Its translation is CASSPQAGTGYEQYF.

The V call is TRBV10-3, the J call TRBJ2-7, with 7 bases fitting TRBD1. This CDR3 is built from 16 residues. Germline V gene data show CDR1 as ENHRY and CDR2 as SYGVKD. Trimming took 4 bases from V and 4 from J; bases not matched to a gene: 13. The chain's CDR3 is CAISGGSTGTAYEQYF. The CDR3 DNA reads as TGTGCCATCAGTGGCGGATCCACCGGGACAGCATACGAGCAGTACTTC.

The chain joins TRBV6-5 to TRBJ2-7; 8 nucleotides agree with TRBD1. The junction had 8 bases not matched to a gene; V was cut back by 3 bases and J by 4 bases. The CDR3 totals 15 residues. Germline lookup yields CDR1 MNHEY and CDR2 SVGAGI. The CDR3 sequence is CASSYNQGASYEQYF. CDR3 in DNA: TGTGCCAGCAGTTATAATCAGGGGGCTTCTTACGAGCAGTACTTC.

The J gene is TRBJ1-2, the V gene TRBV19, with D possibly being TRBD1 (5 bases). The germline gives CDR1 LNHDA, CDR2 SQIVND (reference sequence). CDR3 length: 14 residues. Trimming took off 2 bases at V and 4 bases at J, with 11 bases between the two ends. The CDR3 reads CASSIPGRSYGYTF. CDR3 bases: TGTGCCAGTAGTATACCGGGACGGTCCTATGGCTACACCTTC.

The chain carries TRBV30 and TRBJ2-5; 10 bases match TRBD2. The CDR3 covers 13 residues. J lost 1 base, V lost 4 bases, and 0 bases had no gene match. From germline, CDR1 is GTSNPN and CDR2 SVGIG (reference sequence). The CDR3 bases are TGTGCCTGGACTAGCGGGGGCCAAGAGACCCAGTACTTC. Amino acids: CAWTSGGQETQYF.

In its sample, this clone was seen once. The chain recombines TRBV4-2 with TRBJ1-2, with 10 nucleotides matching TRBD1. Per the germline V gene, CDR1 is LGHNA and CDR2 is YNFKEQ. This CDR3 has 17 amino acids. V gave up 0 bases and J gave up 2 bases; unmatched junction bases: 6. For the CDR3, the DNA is TGTGCCAGCAGCCAAGATTCTGGACAGGGGGAAAACTATGGCTACACCTTC. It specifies CASSQDSGQGENYGYTF.

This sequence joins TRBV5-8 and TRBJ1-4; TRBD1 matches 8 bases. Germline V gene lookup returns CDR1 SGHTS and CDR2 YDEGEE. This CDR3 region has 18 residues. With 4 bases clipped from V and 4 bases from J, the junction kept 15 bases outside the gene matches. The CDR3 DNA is TGTGCCAGCAGCGGGTACAGGGGGTCTGGGCGCCTTAATGAAAAACTGTTTTTT. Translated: CASSGYRGSGRLNEKLFF.

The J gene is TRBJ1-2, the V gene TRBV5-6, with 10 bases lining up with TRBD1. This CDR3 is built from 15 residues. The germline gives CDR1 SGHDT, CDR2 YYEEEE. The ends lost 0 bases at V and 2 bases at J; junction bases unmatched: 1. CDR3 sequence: CASSLGDRGNYGYTF. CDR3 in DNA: TGTGCCAGCAGCTTGGGGGACAGGGGAAACTATGGCTACACCTTC.

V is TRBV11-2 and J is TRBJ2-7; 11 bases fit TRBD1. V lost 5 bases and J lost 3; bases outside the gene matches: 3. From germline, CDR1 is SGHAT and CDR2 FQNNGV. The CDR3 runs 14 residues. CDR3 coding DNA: TGTGCCAGCAGCGCCGGGACAGGGGGCTACGAGCAGTACTTC. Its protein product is CASSAGTGGYEQYF.

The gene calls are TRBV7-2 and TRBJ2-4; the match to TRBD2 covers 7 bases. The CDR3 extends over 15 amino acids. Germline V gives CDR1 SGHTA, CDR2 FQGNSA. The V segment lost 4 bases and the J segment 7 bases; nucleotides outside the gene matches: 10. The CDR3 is CASSSAGTTRNIQYF. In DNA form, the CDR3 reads TGTGCCAGCAGCTCCGCCGGGACTACGAGGAACATTCAGTACTTC.

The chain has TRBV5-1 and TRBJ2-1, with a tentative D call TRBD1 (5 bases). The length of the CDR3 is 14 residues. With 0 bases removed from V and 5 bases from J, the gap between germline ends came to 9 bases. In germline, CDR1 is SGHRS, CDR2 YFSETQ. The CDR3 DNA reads TGCGCCAGCAGCTTGGTTCCAGGGAACAATGAGCAGTTCTTC. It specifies CASSLVPGNNEQFF.

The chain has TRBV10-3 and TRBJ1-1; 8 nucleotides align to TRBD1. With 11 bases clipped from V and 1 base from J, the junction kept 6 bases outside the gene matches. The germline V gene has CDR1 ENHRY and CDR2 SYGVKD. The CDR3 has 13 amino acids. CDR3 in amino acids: CAARGQGNTEAFF. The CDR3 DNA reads TGTGCCGCTCGCGGACAGGGGAACACTGAAGCTTTCTTT.